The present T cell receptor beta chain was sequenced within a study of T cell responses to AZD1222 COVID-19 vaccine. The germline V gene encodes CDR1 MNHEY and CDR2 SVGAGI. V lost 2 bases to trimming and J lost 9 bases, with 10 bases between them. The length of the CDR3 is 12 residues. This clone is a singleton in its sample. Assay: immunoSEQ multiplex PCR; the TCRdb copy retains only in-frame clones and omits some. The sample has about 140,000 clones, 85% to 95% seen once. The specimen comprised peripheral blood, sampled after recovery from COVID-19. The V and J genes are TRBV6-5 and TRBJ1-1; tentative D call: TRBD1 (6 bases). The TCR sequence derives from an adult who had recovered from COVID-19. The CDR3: CASSYPRGKAFF. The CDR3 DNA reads TGTGCCAGCAGTTACCCCAGGGGTAAAGCTTTCTTT.